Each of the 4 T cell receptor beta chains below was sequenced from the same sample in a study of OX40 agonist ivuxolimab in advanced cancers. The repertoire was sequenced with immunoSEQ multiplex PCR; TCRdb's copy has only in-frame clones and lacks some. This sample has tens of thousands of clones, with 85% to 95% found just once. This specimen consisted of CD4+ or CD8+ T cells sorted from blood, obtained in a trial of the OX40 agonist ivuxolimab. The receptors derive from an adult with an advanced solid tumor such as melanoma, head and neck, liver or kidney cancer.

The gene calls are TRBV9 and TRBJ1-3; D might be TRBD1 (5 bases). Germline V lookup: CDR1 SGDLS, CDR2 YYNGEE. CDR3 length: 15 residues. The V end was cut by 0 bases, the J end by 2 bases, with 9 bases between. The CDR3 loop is CASSVEPGAGNTIYF. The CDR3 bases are TGTGCCAGCAGCGTAGAGCCGGGGGCTGGAAACACCATATATTTT.

The CDR3 here is CASSLVPGASGNSPLHF. Here the CDR3 DNA reads TGTGCCAGCAGCTTAGTTCCAGGGGCTTCGGGGAATTCACCCCTCCACTTT. This chain connects TRBV11-2 to TRBJ1-6, with a tentative D call TRBD1 (6 bases). This CDR3 spans 17 amino acids. In germline, CDR1 is SGHAT, CDR2 FQNNGV. The V gene lost 1 base and the J gene lost 7 bases, with 17 bases spanning the gap.

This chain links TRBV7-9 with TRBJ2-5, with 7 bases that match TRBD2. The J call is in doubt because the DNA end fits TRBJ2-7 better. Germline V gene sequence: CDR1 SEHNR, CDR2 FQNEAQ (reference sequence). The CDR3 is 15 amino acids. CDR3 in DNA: TGTGCCAGCAGCTTAGGCGAGGGAGGGCCTAACGAGCAGTACTTC. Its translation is CASSLGEGGPNEQYF.

This chain's CDR3 is CASTMTGVGAFF. The CDR3 DNA sequence: TGTGCCAGCACCATGACAGGTGTGGGAGCTTTCTTT. The V call is TRBV7-9, the J call TRBJ1-1; D is perhaps TRBD1 (6 bases). CDR3 length: 12 amino acids. CDR1 and CDR2 from the germline V gene are SEHNR and FQNEAQ (reference sequence). The germline V and J ends were trimmed by 7 bases and 10 bases, with 16 bases remaining between them.